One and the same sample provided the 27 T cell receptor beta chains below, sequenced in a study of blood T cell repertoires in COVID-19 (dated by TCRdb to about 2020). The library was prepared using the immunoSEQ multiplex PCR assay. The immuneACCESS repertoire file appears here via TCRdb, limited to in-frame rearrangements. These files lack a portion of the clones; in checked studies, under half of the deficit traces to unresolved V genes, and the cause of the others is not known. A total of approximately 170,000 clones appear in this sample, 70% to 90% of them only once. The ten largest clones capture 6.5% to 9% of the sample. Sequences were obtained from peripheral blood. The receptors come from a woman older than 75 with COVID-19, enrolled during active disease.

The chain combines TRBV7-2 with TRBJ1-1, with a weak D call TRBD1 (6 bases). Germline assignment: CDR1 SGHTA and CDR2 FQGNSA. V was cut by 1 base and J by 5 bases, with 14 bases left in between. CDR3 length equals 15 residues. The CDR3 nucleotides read TGTGCCAGCAGCTTAGAGAGAGGGGGAGGGACTGAAGCTTTCTTT. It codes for CASSLERGGGTEAFF. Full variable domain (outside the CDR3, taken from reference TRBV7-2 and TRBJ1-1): GAGVSQSPSNKVTEKGKDVELRCDPISGHTALYWYRQSLGQGLEFLIYFQGNSAPDKSGLPSDRFSAERTGGSVSTLTIQRTQQEDSAVYLCASSLERGGGTEAFFGQGTRLTVV.

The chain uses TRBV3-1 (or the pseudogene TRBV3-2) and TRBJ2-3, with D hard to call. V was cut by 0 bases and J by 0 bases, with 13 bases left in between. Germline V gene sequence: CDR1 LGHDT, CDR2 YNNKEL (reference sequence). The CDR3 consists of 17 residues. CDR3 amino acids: CASSQELGSTSTDTQYF. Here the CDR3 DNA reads TGTGCCAGCAGCCAAGAGCTGGGCAGTACTAGCACAGATACGCAGTATTTT.

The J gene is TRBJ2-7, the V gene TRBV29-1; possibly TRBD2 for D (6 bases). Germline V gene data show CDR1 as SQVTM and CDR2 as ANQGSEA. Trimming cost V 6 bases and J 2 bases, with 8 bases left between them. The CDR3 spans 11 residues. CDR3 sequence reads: CSVGSAYEQYF. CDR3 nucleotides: TGCAGCGTCGGGAGTGCCTACGAGCAGTACTTC.

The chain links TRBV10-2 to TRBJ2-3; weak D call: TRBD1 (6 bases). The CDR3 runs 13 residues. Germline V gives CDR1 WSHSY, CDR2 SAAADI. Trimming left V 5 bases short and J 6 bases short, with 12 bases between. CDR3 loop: CASSRTVDDTQYF. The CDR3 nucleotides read TGCGCCAGCAGTCGGACAGTCGACGATACGCAGTATTTT.

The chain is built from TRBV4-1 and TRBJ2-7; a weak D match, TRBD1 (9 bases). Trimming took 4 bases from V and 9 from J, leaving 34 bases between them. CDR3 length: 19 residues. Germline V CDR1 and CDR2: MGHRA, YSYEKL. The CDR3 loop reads CASSPTRGQGEDRSGGQYF. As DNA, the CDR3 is TGCGCCAGCAGCCCCACTAGGGGACAGGGAGAAGACCGCAGCGGGGGGCAGTACTTC.

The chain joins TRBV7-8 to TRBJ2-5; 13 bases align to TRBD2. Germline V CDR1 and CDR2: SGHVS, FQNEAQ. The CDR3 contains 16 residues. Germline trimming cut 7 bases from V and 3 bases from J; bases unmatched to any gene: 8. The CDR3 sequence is CASISGLAGVEETQYF. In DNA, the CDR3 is TGTGCCAGCATCTCAGGACTAGCGGGAGTGGAAGAGACCCAGTACTTC.

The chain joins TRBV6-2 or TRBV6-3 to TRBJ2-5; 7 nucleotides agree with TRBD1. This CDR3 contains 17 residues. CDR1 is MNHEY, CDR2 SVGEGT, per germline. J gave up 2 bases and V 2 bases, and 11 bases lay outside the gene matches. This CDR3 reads CASSYDPGTAYQETQYF. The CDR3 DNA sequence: TGTGCCAGCAGTTACGACCCCGGGACAGCTTATCAAGAGACCCAGTACTTC.

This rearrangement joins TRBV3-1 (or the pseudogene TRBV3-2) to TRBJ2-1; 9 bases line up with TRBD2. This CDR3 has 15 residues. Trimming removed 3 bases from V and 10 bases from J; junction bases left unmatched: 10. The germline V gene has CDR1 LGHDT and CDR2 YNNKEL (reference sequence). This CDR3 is CASSHRLAVPSEQFF. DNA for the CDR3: TGTGCCAGCAGCCACCGACTAGCGGTCCCATCCGAGCAGTTCTTC.

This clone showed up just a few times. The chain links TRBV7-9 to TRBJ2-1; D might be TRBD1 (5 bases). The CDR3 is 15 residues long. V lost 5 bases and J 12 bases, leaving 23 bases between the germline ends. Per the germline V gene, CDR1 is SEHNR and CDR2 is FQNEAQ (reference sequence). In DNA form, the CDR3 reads TGTGCCAGCAGCCCAACAGGTGAAGCCAATGAGCGGCAGTTCTTC. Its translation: CASSPTGEANERQFF. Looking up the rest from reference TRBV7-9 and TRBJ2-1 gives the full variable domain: DTGVSQNPRHKITKRGQNVTFRCDPISEHNRLYWYRQTLGQGPEFLTYFQNEAQLEKSRLLSDRFSAERPKGSFSTLEIQRTEQGDSAMYLCASSPTGEANERQFFGPGTRLTVL.

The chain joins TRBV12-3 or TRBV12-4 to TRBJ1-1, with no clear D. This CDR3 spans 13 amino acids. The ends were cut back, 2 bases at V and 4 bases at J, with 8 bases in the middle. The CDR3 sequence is CASSLIESTEAFF. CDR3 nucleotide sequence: TGTGCCAGCAGTTTAATTGAGTCCACTGAAGCTTTCTTT.

CDR3 loop: CASSTGGSSNTEAFF. The CDR3 DNA is TGTGCCAGCTCCACAGGGGGGTCATCGAACACTGAAGCTTTCTTT. The gene calls are TRBV18 and TRBJ1-1, with TRBD1 matching 8 bases. The V segment lost 6 bases and the J segment 1 base; nucleotides outside the gene matches: 7. The CDR3 contains 15 residues. The germline gives CDR1 KGHSH, CDR2 LQKENI. Filled out from reference TRBV18 and TRBJ1-1, the complete variable domain reads NAGVMQNPRHLVRRRGQEARLRCSPMKGHSHVYWYRQLPEEGLKFMVYLQKENIIDESGMPKERFSAEFPKEGPSILRIQQVVRGDSAAYFCASSTGGSSNTEAFFGQGTRLTVV.

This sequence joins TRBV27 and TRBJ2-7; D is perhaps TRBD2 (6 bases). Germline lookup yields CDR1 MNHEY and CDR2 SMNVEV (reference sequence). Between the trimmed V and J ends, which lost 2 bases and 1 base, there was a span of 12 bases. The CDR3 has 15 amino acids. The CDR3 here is CASSLEAGRSYEQYF. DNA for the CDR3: TGTGCCAGCAGTTTAGAAGCGGGTCGATCCTACGAGCAGTACTTC.

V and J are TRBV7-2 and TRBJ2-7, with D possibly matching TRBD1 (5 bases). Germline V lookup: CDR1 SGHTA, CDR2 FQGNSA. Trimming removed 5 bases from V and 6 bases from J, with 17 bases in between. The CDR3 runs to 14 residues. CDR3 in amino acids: CASSPPLARAEQYF. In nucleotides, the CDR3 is TGTGCCAGCAGCCCCCCGCTCGCCAGGGCCGAGCAGTACTTC.

The CDR3 DNA follows: TGTGCCAGCAGCCAAGGAAACAGGGCCGGGGTTTTCTTC. Its translation is CASSQGNRAGVFF. V is TRBV14 and J is TRBJ2-1; D is perhaps TRBD1 (6 bases). Germline V gene sequence: CDR1 SGHDN, CDR2 FVKESK. Trimming removed 1 base at V and 16 bases at J, with 17 bases between. The CDR3 is made up of 13 amino acids. The full variable domain, in which reference TRBV14 and TRBJ2-1 provide the parts outside the CDR3, is EAGVTQFPSHSVIEKGQTVTLRCDPISGHDNLYWYRRVMGKEIKFLLHFVKESKQDESGMPNNRFLAERTGGTYSTLKVQPAELEDSGVYFCASSQGNRAGVFFGPGTRLTVL.

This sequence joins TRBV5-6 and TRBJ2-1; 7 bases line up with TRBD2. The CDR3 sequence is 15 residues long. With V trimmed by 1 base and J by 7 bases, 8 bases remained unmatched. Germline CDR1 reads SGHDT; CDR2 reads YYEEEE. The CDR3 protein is CASSLKAGSWNEQFF. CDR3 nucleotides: TGTGCCAGCAGCTTGAAAGCGGGGTCATGGAATGAGCAGTTCTTC. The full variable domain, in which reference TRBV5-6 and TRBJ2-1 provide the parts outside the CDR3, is DAGVTQSPTHLIKTRGQQVTLRCSPKSGHDTVSWYQQALGQGPQFIFQYYEEEERQRGNFPDRFSGHQFPNYSSELNVNALLLGDSALYLCASSLKAGSWNEQFFGPGTRLTVL.

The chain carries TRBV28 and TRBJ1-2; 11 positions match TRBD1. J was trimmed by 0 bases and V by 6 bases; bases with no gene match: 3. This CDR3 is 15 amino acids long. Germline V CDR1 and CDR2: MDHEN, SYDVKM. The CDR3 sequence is CASRRTGGANYGYTF. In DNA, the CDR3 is TGTGCCAGCAGACGGACAGGGGGCGCTAACTATGGCTACACCTTC.

CDR3 sequence reads: CASSLRGIDYGYTF. CDR3 DNA: TGTGCCAGCAGTCTCCGGGGAATCGACTATGGCTACACCTTC. The V call is TRBV3-1 (or the pseudogene TRBV3-2), the J call TRBJ1-2; D gene unclear. Germline V gene data show CDR1 as LGHDT and CDR2 as YNNKEL (reference sequence). This CDR3 has 14 residues. V was pared by 6 bases and J by 3 bases, with 14 bases between.

CDR3 sequence: CASSKGQGAKDTF. DNA of the CDR3: TGTGCCAGCAGCAAAGGACAGGGGGCCAAGGACACCTTC. The chain uses TRBV21-1 and TRBJ1-2; the DNA was not compared with TRBD1, the D call given in the table. TRBV21-1 is a pseudogene. The CDR3 contains 13 residues.

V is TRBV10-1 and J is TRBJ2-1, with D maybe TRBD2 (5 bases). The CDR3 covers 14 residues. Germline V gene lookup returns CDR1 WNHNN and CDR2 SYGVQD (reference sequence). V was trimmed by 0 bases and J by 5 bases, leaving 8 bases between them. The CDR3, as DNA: TGCGCCAGCAGTGAGTCTACGGGGAACAATGAGCAGTTCTTC. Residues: CASSESTGNNEQFF.

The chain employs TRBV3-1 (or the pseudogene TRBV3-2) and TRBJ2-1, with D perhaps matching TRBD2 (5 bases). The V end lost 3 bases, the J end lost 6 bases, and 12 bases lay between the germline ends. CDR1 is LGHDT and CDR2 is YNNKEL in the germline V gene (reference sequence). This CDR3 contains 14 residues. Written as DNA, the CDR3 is TGTGCCAGCAGCCATCGTGGGAGTGGCAATGAGCAGTTCTTC. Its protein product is CASSHRGSGNEQFF.

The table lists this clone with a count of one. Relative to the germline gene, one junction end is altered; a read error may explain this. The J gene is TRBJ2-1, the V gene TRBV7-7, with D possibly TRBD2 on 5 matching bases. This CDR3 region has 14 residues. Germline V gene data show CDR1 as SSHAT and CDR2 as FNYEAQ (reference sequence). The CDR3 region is CASSLGSPGNEQFF. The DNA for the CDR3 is TGTGCTAGCAGCTTAGGGTCCCCGGGGAATGAGCAGTTCTTC.

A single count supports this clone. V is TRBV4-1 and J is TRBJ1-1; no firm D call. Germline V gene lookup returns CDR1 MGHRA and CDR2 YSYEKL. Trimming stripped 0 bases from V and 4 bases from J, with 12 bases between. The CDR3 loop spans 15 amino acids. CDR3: CASSQDRVSLTEAFF. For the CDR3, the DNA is TGCGCCAGCAGCCAAGATCGGGTCAGTCTCACTGAAGCTTTCTTT.

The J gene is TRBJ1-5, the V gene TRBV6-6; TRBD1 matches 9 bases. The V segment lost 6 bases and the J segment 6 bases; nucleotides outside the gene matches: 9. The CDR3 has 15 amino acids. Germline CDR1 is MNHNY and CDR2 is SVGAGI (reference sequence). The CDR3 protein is CASSRTGALIQPQHF. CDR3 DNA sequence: TGTGCCAGCAGCAGGACAGGGGCCCTCATTCAGCCCCAGCATTTT.

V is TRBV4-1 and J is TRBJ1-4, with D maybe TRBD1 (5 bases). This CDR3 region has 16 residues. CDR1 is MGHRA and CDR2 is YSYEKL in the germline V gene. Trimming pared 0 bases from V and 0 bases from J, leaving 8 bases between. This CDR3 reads CASSQDTGATNEKLFF. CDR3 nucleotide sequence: TGCGCCAGCAGCCAAGATACGGGGGCAACTAATGAAAAACTGTTTTTT.

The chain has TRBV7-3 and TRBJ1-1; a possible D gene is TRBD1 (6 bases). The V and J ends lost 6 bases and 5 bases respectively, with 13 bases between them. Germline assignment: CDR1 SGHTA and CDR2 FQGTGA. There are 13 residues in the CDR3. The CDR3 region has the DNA TGTGCCAGCAGTACAGGGCCGGAAACTGAAGCTTTCTTT. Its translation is CASSTGPETEAFF.

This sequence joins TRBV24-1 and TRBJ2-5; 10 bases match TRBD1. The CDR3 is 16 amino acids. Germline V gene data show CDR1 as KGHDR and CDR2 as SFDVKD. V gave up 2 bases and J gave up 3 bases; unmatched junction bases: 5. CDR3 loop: CATSDSPGQGKETQYF. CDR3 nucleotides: TGTGCCACCAGTGATTCCCCGGGACAGGGGAAAGAGACCCAGTACTTC.

CDR3 nucleotide sequence: TGTGCCAGCAGCCTGGCTTGGACAGTGAACTACAATGAGCAGTTCTTC. This codes for CASSLAWTVNYNEQFF. This rearrangement joins TRBV4-2 to TRBJ2-1; a possible D gene is TRBD1 (6 bases). The length of the CDR3 is 16 residues. CDR1 and CDR2 from the germline V gene are LGHNA and YNFKEQ. V was shortened by 4 bases and J by 3 bases, with 16 bases between the two germline ends.